Presented here are 20 T cell receptor beta chains from one specimen sequenced in a study of CD8+CD57+ T cells in acquired aplastic anemia. TCR beta VDJ and CDR3 were profiled, and genomic DNA was the template. TCRdb used MiXCR to reprocess the reads, holding one entry per CDR3 protein. The table has 300,000 or so distinct CDR3 sequences, under 65% seen once. Previously, flow cytometry had revealed CD8+CD57+ cell expansion in the patients chosen for sequencing. Sequenced: sorted CD4+, CD8+, or CD8+CD57+ T cells (not recorded which) from PBMCs. All receptors derive from a human donor with aplastic anemia.

This clonotype was found a few times. The chain employs TRBV24-1 and TRBJ2-1; D may be TRBD1 (5 bases). The V gene's germline CDR1 is KGHDR and CDR2 SFDVKD. The CDR3 is 15 residues long. V gave up 2 bases and J gave up 8 bases, with 15 bases separating them. CDR3 nucleotides: TGTGCCACCAGTGATTCCCCCGGACAAATCCATGAGCAGTTCTTC. Translating it yields CATSDSPGQIHEQFF.

The genes are TRBV20-1 and TRBJ2-2, with 8 bases matching TRBD1. In germline, CDR1 is DFQATT, CDR2 SNEGSKA (reference sequence). Trimming removed 3 bases from V and 8 bases from J; junction bases left unmatched: 8. The CDR3 extends over 14 amino acids. The CDR3 bases are TGCAGTGCTAGCCGAGGACAGGGAACGGGGGAGCTGTTTTTT. It codes for CSASRGQGTGELFF.

The genes are TRBV7-2 and TRBJ2-2; TRBD1 aligns across 12 bases. The junction had 9 bases not matched to a gene; V was cut back by 5 bases and J by 5 bases. The CDR3 totals 17 residues. Germline CDR1 is SGHTA and CDR2 is FQGNSA. This CDR3 reads CASSPNWGQGATGELFF. CDR3 DNA: TGTGCCAGCAGCCCCAACTGGGGACAGGGGGCGACCGGGGAGCTGTTTTTT.

J is TRBJ1-5 and V is TRBV20-1; 7 positions agree with TRBD1. Germline V gene data show CDR1 as DFQATT and CDR2 as SNEGSKA (reference sequence). J was trimmed by 4 bases and V by 7 bases; bases with no gene match: 4. CDR3 size: 12 residues. The CDR3 nucleotides read TGCAGTGTTCAGGGGGGGAATCAGCCCCAGCATTTT. Protein product: CSVQGGNQPQHF.

Details on this clonotype: One junction end does not reproduce the germline sequence, and a read error may be involved. The V gene is TRBV20-1, the J gene TRBJ1-2; TRBD1 matches 7 bases. This CDR3 contains 15 residues. CDR1 is DFQATT, CDR2 SNEGSKA, per germline (reference sequence). The CDR3 region is CGARDPRDSDYGYTF. The CDR3 nucleotides read TGCGGTGCTAGAGATCCCCGGGACAGTGACTATGGCTACACCTTC.

The V call is TRBV10-1, the J call TRBJ2-3, with 13 positions matching TRBD2. Trimming removed 5 bases from V and 0 bases from J; junction bases left unmatched: 11. CDR3 size: 19 residues. Germline-derived CDR1 and CDR2 are WNHNN and SYGVQD (reference sequence). The CDR3 coding sequence is TGCGCCAGCAGTTTGACTAGCGGGGGGACTCCGGTTAGCACAGATACGCAGTATTTT. Translated: CASSLTSGGTPVSTDTQYF.

Concerning this clonotype: No conserved phenylalanine or tryptophan is present at the end of the CDR3, so a read error is the likely explanation. The J gene is TRBJ1-1, the V gene TRBV18, with D perhaps TRBD1 (6 bases). V lost 4 bases, J lost 2 bases, and 14 bases lay in between. In germline, CDR1 is KGHSH, CDR2 LQKENI. This CDR3 contains 15 residues. This CDR3 reads CASSRAGQINTEAFL. As DNA, the CDR3 is TGTGCCAGCTCACGGGCCGGACAGATAAACACTGAAGCTTTCTTG.

This rearrangement joins TRBV7-8 to TRBJ2-1, with 12 bases that match TRBD1. After removal of 3 bases from V and 7 bases from J, the junction contained 7 bases not matched to a gene. The germline V gene encodes CDR1 SGHVS and CDR2 FQNEAQ. The CDR3 length is 16 residues. CDR3 protein: CASSFLPGQGANEQFF. The DNA of the CDR3 is TGTGCCAGCAGCTTCTTACCGGGACAGGGGGCAAATGAGCAGTTCTTC. The whole variable domain, filled in from reference TRBV7-8 and TRBJ2-1, reads GAGVSQSPRYKVAKRGQDVALRCDPISGHVSLFWYQQALGQGPEFLTYFQNEAQLDKSGLPSDRFFAERPEGSVSTLKIQRTQQEDSAVYLCASSFLPGQGANEQFFGPGTRLTVL.

V and J are TRBV7-8 and TRBJ2-1; the D is unclear. Per the germline V gene, CDR1 is SGHVS and CDR2 is FQNEAQ. The V end lost 4 bases, the J end lost 6 bases, and 13 bases lay between the germline ends. The CDR3 has 14 amino acids. CDR3 coding DNA: TGTGCCAGCAGCTCCCCCGGTCGGGCCAATGAGCAGTTCTTC. It is translated as CASSSPGRANEQFF.

In the case of this clonotype: At one boundary the junction diverges from the germline segment, which might be a read error. The chain joins TRBV2 to TRBJ1-2; D is uncertain. CDR1 and CDR2 (germline): SNHLY, FYNNEI. CDR3 length equals 17 residues. The CDR3 protein is CASSESKSRPANYGYTF. The DNA of the CDR3 is TGCGCCAGCAGTGAGTCAAAGTCCAGGCCTGCTAACTATGGCTACACCTTC. Supplemented by reference TRBV2 and TRBJ1-2, the full variable domain reads EPEVTQTPSHQVTQMGQEVILRCVPISNHLYFYWYRQILGQKVEFLVSFYNNEISEKSEIFDDQFSVERPDGSNFTLKIRSTKLEDSAMYFCASSESKSRPANYGYTFGSGTRLTVV.

The chain carries TRBV7-2 and TRBJ2-1; 15 positions agree with TRBD2. CDR1 is SGHTA, CDR2 FQGNSA, per germline. This CDR3 spans 15 amino acids. With V trimmed by 4 bases and J by 9 bases, 4 bases remained unmatched. The CDR3 loop is CASSSGLAGGGEQFF. The CDR3 coding sequence is TGTGCCAGCAGCTCGGGACTAGCGGGAGGAGGTGAGCAGTTCTTC.

V usage is TRBV7-9 and J usage is TRBJ2-5; D call uncertain. Trimming pared 6 bases from V and 3 bases from J, leaving 17 bases between. Germline V gene lookup returns CDR1 SEHNR and CDR2 FQNEAQ (reference sequence). The CDR3 contains 15 residues. The CDR3 protein is CASRAKGSEKETQYF. For the CDR3, the DNA is TGTGCCAGCAGAGCCAAGGGATCGGAGAAAGAGACCCAGTACTTC.

CDR3 coding DNA: TGTGCCAGCAGTTTTAGGGCAGGGGGCGCCGAGCAGTACTTC. Translating it yields CASSFRAGGAEQYF. The chain has TRBV12-3 or TRBV12-4 and TRBJ2-7; 8 bases match TRBD1. Trimming removed 3 bases from V and 6 bases from J; junction bases left unmatched: 7. The CDR3 spans 14 residues.

V and J are TRBV24-1 and TRBJ2-1; D not resolved. Between the trimmed V and J ends, which lost 7 bases and 6 bases, there was a span of 9 bases. CDR3 length equals 12 residues. CDR1 KGHDR and CDR2 SFDVKD come from the germline V gene. In nucleotides, the CDR3 is TGTGCCACCAGGATAGAGGTCAATGAGCAGTTCTTC. It yields the protein CATRIEVNEQFF.

This rearrangement joins TRBV20-1 to TRBJ2-3; weak D call: TRBD2 (6 bases). Trimming took off 0 bases at V and 3 bases at J, with 16 bases between the two ends. Per germline, CDR1 DFQATT and CDR2 SNEGSKA (reference sequence). The CDR3 totals 16 residues. CDR3 sequence (DNA): TGCAGTGCTAGAGATTTAACCAGGGCGGGGACAGATACGCAGTATTTT. Its translation is CSARDLTRAGTDTQYF.

This chain connects TRBV5-5 to TRBJ2-3, with TRBD1 identical over 7 bases. Germline CDR1 reads SGHKS; CDR2 reads YYEKEE (reference sequence). The CDR3 consists of 14 residues. After removal of 4 bases from V and 6 bases from J, the junction contained 8 bases not matched to a gene. The CDR3 here is CASSRQGISDTQYF. The CDR3 nucleotides read TGTGCCAGCAGCAGACAGGGTATATCCGATACGCAGTATTTT.

This clonotype has only one observation. The chain has TRBV11-2 and TRBJ2-3, with unresolved D. Germline V gene lookup returns CDR1 SGHAT and CDR2 FQNNGV. The V gene lost 5 bases and the J gene lost 2 bases, with 8 bases spanning the gap. CDR3 size: 13 residues. The CDR3: CASSRPVTDTQYF. The CDR3 DNA reads as TGTGCCAGCAGCAGGCCAGTCACAGATACGCAGTATTTT.

The rearrangement uses TRBV12-3 or TRBV12-4 and TRBJ1-2, with D tentatively TRBD1 (6 bases). The germline V and J ends were trimmed by 5 bases and 8 bases, with 15 bases remaining between them. The CDR3 is made up of 13 amino acids. The CDR3, as DNA: TGTGCCAGCAGTCCCGGGACACCGAGAGGCTACACCTTC. It yields the protein CASSPGTPRGYTF.

This chain joins TRBV6-1 and TRBJ1-1; no definite D call. The germline V and J ends were trimmed by 5 bases and 1 base, with 17 bases remaining between them. Germline V gene sequence: CDR1 MNHNS, CDR2 SASEGT. The CDR3 contains 16 residues. This CDR3 reads CASSYSKASPNTEAFF. CDR3 DNA sequence: TGTGCCAGCAGTTACTCGAAGGCCAGCCCGAACACTGAAGCTTTCTTT.

This clonotype appeared a single time. The chain couples TRBV29-1 to TRBJ1-1, with D maybe TRBD1 (6 bases). With 0 bases removed from V and 8 bases from J, the gap between germline ends came to 13 bases. CDR1 and CDR2 from the germline V gene are SQVTM and ANQGSEA. This CDR3 is 13 amino acids long. The CDR3 loop reads CSVEDRDKFEAFF. CDR3 nucleotide sequence: TGCAGCGTTGAAGATCGGGACAAATTCGAAGCTTTCTTT.